What follows is one T cell receptor (beta chain) and its context. TCRdb's table, derived via immunoSEQ multiplex PCR, lists solely in-frame clones and lacks some. The table lists about 73,000 clones, approximately 92% of them singletons. Trimming removed 3 bases from V and 4 bases from J; junction bases left unmatched: 10. Germline V gene sequence: CDR1 MNHEY, CDR2 SVGAGI. This CDR3 region has 16 residues. This sample is part of a study of blood T cell repertoires in COVID-19. This clonotype was obtained from a man older than 75 with acute or convalescent COVID-19. Sequencing was performed on peripheral blood. The rearrangement uses TRBV6-5 and TRBJ2-5; 8 bases agree with TRBD1. The CDR3 coding sequence is TGTGCCAGCAGTTATACTCCAGGGGGCGCGGGAGAGACCCAGTACTTC. Its protein product is CASSYTPGGAGETQYF.